The clone carrying this T cell receptor (beta chain) was seen only once. Its antigen is unknown. Patients in the study, people with chemo-refractory metastatic non-small-cell lung cancer, received focal radiation plus ipilimumab CTLA-4 blockade. Germline assignment: CDR1 SGHTA and CDR2 FQGNSA. The CDR3 extends over 15 amino acids. V lost 4 bases, J lost 0 bases, and 3 bases stayed unmatched. These data originate in a study of radiotherapy plus CTLA-4 blockade in lung cancer. The study's findings and limits: In blood, TCR clones derived from the tumor expanded after radiotherapy plus ipilimumab. Together with interferon-beta, which increased in serum after radiation, early dynamic changes in blood T cell clones were reportedly the best predictors of response.

Data came from immunoSEQ multiplex PCR; TCRdb stores just in-frame clones and leaves some out. The sample shows 52,000 or so clones, around four fifths of them seen only once. This clonotype was obtained from a human donor with non-small cell lung cancer who had a partial response to radiotherapy plus ipilimumab. The sequenced sample was peripheral blood, obtained from a patient treated with radiotherapy plus ipilimumab. The chain employs TRBV7-2 and TRBJ2-3; 8 positions match TRBD2. CDR3 region: CASSSSGPSTDTQYF. In DNA, the CDR3 is TGTGCCAGCAGCTCTAGCGGGCCTAGCACAGATACGCAGTATTTT.